This T cell receptor (beta chain) emerged from a study of vaccination and CD4 T cells after COVID-19. Cultured CD4+ T cell DNA was sequenced using the Oncomine TCR Beta short-read assay. Cultured CD4+ T cells were the source of extracted genomic DNA. One entry per CDR3 protein results from TCRdb running MiXCR on the PCR reads. The repertoire consists of 20,000 to 25,000 distinct CDR3 sequences, with roughly three fifths occurring once and the leading ten covering 13%. A remark on this clonotype: Its antigen is not identified.

Treatment denoted: 10-day PBMC culture with coronavirus spike peptide pools or control peptides (ViraFEST assay). Peptide pool stimulation in ViraFEST expanded antigen-specific T cells, whose TCRs were then sequenced. The CDR3 totals 16 residues. V dropped 4 bases and J dropped 0; count of bases not matched to a gene: 4. Germline-derived CDR1 and CDR2 are MNHEY and SVGAGI. This chain connects TRBV6-5 to TRBJ1-3; 9 nucleotides line up with TRBD1. The source of this sequence is a human donor who received a COVID-19 vaccine. Sequences were derived from CD4+ T cells from blood, cultured in vitro, sampled after SARS-CoV-2 vaccination. The CDR3: CASSSGQGPSGNTIYF. The CDR3 DNA follows: TGTGCCAGCAGTTCAGGACAGGGGCCCTCTGGAAACACCATATATTTT.